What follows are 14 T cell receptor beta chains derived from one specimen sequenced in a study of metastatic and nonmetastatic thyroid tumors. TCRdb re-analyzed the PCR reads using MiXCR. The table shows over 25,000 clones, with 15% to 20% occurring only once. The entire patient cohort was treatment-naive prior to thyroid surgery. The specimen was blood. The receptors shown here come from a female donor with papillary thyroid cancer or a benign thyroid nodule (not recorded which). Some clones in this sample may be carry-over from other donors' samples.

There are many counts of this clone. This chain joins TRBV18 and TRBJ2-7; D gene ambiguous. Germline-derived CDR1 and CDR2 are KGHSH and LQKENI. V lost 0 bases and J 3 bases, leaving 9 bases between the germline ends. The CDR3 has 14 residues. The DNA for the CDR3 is TGTGCCAGCTCACCACCGTCGGAGAACTACGAGCAGTACTTC. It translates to CASSPPSENYEQYF.

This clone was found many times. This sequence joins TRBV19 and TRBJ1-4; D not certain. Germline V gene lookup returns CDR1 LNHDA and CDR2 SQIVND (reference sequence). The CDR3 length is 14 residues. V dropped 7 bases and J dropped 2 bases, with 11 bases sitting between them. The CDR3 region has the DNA TGTGCCAGTAAAAAGCAAGCGACTAATGAAAAACTGTTTTTT. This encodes CASKKQATNEKLFF.

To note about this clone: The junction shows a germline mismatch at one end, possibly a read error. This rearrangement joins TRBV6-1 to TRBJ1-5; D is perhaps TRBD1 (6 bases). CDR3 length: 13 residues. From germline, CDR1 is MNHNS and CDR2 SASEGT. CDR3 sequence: CATSPGTNQPQNF. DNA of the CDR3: TGTGCCACTTCCCCGGGGACAAATCAGCCCCAGAATTTT.

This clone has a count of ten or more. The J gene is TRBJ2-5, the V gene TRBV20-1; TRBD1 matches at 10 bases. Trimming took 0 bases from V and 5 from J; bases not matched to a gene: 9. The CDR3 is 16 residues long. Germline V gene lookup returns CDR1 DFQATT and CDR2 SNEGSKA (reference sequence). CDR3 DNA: TGCAGTGCTAGAGAGGAGGGACAGGGGAGAGGGGAGACCCAGTACTTC. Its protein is CSAREEGQGRGETQYF.

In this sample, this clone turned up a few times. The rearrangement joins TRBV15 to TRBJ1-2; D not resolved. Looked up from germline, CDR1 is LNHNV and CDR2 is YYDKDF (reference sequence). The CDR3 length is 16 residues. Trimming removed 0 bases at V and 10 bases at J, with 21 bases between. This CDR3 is CATSRDRVQVSLIYTF. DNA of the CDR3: TGTGCCACCAGCAGAGATCGGGTGCAGGTCTCCTTGATCTACACCTTC.

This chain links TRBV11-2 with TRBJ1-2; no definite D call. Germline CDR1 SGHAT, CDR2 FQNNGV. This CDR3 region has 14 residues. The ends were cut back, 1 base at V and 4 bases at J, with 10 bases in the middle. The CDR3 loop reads CASSLARVGYGYTF. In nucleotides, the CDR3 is TGTGCCAGCAGCTTAGCGAGGGTTGGCTATGGCTACACCTTC.

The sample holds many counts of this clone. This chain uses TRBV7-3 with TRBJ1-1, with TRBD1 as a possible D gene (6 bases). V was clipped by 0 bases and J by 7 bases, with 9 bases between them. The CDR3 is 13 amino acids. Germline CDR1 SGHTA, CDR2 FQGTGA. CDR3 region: CASSLTPDSEAFF. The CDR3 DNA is TGTGCCAGCAGCTTAACCCCGGACAGTGAAGCTTTCTTT.

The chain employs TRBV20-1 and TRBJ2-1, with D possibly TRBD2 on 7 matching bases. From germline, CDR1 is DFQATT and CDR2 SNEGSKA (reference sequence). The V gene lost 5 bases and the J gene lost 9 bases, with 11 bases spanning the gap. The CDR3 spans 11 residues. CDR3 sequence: CSASRGGEQFF. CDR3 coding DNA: TGCAGTGCTTCAAGGGGGGGTGAGCAGTTCTTC.

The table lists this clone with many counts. DNA for the CDR3: TGTGCCAGCTCACCAAGACAGGGCACTGACGAGCAGTACTTC. Amino acid sequence: CASSPRQGTDEQYF. This rearrangement joins TRBV18 to TRBJ2-7; 7 nucleotides agree with TRBD1. Trimming removed 2 bases from V and 5 bases from J; junction bases left unmatched: 6. There are 14 residues in the CDR3. Per germline, CDR1 KGHSH and CDR2 LQKENI.

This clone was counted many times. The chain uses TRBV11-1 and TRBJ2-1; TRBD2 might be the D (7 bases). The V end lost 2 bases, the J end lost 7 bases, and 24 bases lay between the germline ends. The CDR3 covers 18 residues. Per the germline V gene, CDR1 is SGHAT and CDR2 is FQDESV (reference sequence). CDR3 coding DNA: TGTGCCAGCAGCTTATCCCTCCGGGCGGGGGCTTTGGGGAATGAGCAGTTCTTC. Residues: CASSLSLRAGALGNEQFF. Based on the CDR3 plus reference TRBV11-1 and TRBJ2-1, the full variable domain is EAEVAQSPRYKITEKSQAVAFWCDPISGHATLYWYRQILGQGPELLVQFQDESVVDDSQLPKDRFSAERLKGVDSTLKIQPAELGDSAMYLCASSLSLRAGALGNEQFFGPGTRLTVL.

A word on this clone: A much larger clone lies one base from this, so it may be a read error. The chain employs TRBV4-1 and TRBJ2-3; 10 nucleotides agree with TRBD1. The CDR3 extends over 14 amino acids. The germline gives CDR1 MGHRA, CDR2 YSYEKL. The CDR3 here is CSSRQGASADTQYF. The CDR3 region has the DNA TGCTCCAGCAGACAGGGGGCTAGCGCAGATACGCAGTATTTT.

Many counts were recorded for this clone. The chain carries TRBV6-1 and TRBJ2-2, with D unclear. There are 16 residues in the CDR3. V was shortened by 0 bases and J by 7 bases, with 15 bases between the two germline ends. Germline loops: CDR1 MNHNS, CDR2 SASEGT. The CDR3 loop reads CASSEAPGFEGGELFF. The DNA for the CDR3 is TGTGCCAGCAGTGAAGCGCCGGGTTTTGAAGGCGGGGAGCTGTTTTTT.

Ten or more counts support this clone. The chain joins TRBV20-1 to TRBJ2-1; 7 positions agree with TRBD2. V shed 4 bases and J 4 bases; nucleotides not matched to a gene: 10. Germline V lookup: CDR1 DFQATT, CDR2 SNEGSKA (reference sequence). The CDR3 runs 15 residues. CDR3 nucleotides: TGCAGTGCTAAGCGCATGACTAGCACTTACAATGAGCAGTTCTTC. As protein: CSAKRMTSTYNEQFF.

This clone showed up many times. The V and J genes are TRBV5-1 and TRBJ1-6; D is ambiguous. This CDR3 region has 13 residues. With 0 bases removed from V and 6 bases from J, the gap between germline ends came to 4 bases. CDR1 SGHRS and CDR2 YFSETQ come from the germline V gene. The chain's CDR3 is CASSLVFNSPLHF. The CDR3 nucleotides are TGCGCCAGCAGCTTGGTTTTTAATTCACCCCTCCACTTT. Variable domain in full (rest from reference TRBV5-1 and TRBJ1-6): KAGVTQTPRYLIKTRGQQVTLSCSPISGHRSVSWYQQTPGQGLQFLFEYFSETQRNKGNFPGRFSGRQFSNSRSEMNVSTLELGDSALYLCASSLVFNSPLHFGNGTRLTVT.